This T cell receptor beta chain was sequenced in a study of shared clonotypes between healthy human individuals. This table comes from immunoSEQ multiplex PCR, and its TCRdb copy is limited to in-frame clones, with some not included. Of some 2 million clones in the sample, 85% to 95% were seen once. CDR1 is WSHSY and CDR2 is SAAADI in the germline V gene. This CDR3 region has 18 residues. The V end was cut by 5 bases, the J end by 10 bases, with 27 bases between. The chain combines TRBV10-2 with TRBJ1-6, with TRBD1 as a possible D gene (6 bases). This sequence was found in a man younger than 30 in good health. Sequencing input: naive CD4+ T cells sorted from blood. Specified subset: CD45RA+ positively selected. CDR3 nucleotide sequence: TGCGCCAGCAGTAACCCAACCGACAGACAGGTTCTTGGATCACCCCTCCACTTT. Translated: CASSNPTDRQVLGSPLHF.